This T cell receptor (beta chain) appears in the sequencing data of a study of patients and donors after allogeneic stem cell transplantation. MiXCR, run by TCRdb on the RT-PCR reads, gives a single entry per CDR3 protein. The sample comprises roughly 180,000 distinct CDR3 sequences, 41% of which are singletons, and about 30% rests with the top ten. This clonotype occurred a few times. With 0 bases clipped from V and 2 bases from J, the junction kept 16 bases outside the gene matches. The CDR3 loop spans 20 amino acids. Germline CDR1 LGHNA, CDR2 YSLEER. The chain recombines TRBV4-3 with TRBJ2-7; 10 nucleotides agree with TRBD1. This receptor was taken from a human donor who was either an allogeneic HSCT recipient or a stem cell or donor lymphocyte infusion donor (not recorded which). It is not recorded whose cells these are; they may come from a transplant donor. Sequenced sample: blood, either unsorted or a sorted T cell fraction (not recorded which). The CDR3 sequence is CASSQERIRRSGQGAYEQYF. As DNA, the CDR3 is TGCGCCAGCAGCCAAGAACGAATCCGTCGATCTGGACAGGGGGCCTACGAGCAGTACTTC.